This T cell receptor beta chain originates from a study of blood T cell repertoires in COVID-19. Across the whole study: Samples of COVID-19 (acute and convalescent) were obtained from the United States, Italy and Spain. PBMCs, B-cell-depleted T cells, or T cells were the source of the cDNA or gDNA that made up the material.

In the original workflow: It was from reference gene primer amplification that nucleated cell counts were estimated. This table comes from immunoSEQ multiplex PCR, and its TCRdb copy is limited to in-frame clones, with some not included. The D gene and trimming were derived from the DNA, and the V and J assignments and clone size from that table. This table holds some 250,000 clones, roughly 81% found once. Enrolled during active infection, Seattle patients were then followed longitudinally. The sequencing sample was made of peripheral blood. The clonotype originates from a woman over 75 with COVID-19, enrolled during active disease.

The CDR3 sequence is CASSVVASPLSNSPLHF. The CDR3 DNA reads TGTGCCAGCAGCGTAGTAGCCAGTCCGTTATCGAATTCACCCCTCCACTTT. The V call is TRBV9, the J call TRBJ1-6; D is unclear. Trimming removed 0 bases at V and 7 bases at J, with 17 bases between. This CDR3 has 17 residues. Germline V gene lookup returns CDR1 SGDLS and CDR2 YYNGEE.